This T cell receptor beta chain was sequenced in a study of monozygotic twins with inflammatory bowel disease. Per donor there was one draw, yielding a blood sample of roughly 2.7 ml. TCRdb reprocessed the 5' RACE reads and keeps a single row for each CDR3 protein, giving no DNA. Reported are around 190,000 distinct CDR3 sequences; the ten largest clones contain around 1.5%. The germline gives CDR1 SQVTM, CDR2 ANQGSEA. CDR3 length: 16 residues. This sequence joins TRBV29-1 and TRBJ2-2; TCRdb names TRBD1, which stays unverified in the absence of DNA. The receptor was isolated from a human donor with ulcerative colitis or Crohn's disease, or a healthy co-twin of an affected twin (not recorded which). The material sequenced was blood. The CDR3 loop is CSVDPGGDMGTGELFF.